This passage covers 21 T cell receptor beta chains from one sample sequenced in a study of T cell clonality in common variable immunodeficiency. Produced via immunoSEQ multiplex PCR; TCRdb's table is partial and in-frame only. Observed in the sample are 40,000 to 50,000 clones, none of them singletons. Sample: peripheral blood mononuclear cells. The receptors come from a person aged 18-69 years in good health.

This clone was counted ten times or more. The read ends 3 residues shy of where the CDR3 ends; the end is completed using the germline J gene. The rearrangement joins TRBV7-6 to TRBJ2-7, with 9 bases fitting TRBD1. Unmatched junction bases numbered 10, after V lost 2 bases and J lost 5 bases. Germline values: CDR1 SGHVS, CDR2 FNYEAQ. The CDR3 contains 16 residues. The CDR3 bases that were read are TGTGCCAGCAGCTTAACTGCCGGGACAGGGTTTAACGAG. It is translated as CASSLTAGTGFNE. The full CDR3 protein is CASSLTAGTGFNEQYF.

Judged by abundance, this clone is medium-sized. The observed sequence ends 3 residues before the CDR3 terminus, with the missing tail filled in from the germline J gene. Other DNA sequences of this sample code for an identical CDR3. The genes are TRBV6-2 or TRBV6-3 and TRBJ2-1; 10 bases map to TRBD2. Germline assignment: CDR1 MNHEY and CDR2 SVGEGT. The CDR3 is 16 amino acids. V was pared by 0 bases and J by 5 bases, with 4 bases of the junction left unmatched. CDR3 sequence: CASSYSSGGLNNEQFF. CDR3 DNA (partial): TGTGCCAGCAGTTACTCTAGCGGGGGGCTAAACAATGAG.

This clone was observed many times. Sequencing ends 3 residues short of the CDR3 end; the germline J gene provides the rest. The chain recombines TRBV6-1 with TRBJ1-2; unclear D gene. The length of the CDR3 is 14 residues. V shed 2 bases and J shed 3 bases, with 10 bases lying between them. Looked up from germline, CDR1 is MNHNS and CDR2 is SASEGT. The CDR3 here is CASSEFDTYYGYTF. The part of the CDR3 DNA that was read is TGTGCCAGCAGTGAATTTGACACCTACTATGGC.

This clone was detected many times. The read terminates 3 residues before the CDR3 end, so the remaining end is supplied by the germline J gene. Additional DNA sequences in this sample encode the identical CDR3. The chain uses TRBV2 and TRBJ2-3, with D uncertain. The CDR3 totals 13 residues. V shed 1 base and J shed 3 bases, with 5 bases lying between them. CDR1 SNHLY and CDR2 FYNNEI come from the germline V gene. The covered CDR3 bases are TGTGCCAGCAGTGAAGGAGGTACAGATACG. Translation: CASSEGGTDT. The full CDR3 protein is CASSEGGTDTQYF.

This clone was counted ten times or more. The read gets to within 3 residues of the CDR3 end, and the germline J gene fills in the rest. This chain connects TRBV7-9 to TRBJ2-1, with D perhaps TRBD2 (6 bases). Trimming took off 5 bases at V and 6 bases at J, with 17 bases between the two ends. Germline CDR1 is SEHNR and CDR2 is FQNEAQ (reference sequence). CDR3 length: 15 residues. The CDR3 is CASSPAGLLGNEQFF. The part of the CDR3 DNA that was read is TGTGCCAGCAGCCCGGCGGGGCTTCTCGGCAATGAG.

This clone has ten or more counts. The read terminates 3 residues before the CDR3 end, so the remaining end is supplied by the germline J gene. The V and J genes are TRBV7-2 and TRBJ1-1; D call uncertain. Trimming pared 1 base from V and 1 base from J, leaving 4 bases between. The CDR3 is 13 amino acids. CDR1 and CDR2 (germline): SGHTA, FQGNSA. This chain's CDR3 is CASSLGANTEAFF. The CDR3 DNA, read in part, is TGTGCCAGCAGCTTAGGAGCGAACACTGAA.

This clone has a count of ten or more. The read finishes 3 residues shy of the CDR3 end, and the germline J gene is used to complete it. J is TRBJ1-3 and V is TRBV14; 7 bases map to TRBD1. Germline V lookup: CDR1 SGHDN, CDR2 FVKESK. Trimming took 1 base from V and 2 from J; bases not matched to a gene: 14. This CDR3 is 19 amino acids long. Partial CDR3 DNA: TGTGCCAGCAGCCAAGTTCGCAGGGGGTCGCATGGCGCTGGAAACACC. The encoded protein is CASSQVRRGSHGAGNT. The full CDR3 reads CASSQVRRGSHGAGNTIYF. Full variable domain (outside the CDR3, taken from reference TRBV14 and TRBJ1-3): EAGVTQFPSHSVIEKGQTVTLRCDPISGHDNLYWYRRVMGKEIKFLLHFVKESKQDESGMPNNRFLAERTGGTYSTLKVQPAELEDSGVYFCASSQVRRGSHGAGNTIYFGEGSWLTVV.

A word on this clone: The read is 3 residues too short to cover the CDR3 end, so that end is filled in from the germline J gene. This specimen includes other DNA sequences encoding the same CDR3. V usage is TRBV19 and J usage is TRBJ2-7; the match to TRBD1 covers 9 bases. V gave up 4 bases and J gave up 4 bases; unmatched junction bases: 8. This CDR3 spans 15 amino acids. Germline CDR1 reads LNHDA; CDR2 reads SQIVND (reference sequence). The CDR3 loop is CASSTLGTGSYEQYF. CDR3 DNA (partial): TGTGCCAGTAGTACCTTGGGGACAGGGTCGTACGAG.

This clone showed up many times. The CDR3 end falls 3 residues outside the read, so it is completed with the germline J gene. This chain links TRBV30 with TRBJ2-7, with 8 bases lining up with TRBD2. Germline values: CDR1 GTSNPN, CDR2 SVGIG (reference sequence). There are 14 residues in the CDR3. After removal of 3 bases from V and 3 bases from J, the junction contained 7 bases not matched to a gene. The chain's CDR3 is CAWRGAGDLYEQYF. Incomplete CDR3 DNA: TGTGCCTGGAGAGGAGCGGGGGACCTCTACGAG.

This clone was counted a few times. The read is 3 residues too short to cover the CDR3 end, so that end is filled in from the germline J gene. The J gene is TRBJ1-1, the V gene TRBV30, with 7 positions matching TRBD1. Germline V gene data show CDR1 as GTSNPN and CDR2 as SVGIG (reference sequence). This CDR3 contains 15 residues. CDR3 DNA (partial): TGTGCCTGGAGTGTAGACAGGGCCAGCTCCTACGAG. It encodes CAWSVDRASSYE. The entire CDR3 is CAWSVDRASSYEAFF.

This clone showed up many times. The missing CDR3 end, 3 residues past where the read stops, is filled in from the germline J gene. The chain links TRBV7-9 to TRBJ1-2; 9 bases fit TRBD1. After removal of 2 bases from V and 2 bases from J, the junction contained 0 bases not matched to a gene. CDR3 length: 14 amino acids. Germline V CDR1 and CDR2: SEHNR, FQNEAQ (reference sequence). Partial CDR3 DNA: TGTGCCAGCAGCTTAACAGGGGGCAACTATGGC. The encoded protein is CASSLTGGNYG. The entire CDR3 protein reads CASSLTGGNYGYTF.

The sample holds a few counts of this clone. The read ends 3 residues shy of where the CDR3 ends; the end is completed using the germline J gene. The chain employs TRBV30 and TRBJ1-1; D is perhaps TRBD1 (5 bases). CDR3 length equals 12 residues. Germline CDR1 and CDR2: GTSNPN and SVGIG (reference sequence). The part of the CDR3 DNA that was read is TGTGCCTGGAGTTTTCTGTCGGGGGGA. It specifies CAWSFLSGG. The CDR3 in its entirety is CAWSFLSGGAFF.

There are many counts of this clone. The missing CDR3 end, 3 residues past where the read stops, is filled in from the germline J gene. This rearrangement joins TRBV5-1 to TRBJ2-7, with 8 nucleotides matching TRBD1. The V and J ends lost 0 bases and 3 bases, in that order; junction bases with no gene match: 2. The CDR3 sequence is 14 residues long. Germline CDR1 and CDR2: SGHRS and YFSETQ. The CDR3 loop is CASSLATGGYEQYF. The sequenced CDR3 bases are TGCGCCAGCAGCTTGGCCACAGGGGGCTACGAG.

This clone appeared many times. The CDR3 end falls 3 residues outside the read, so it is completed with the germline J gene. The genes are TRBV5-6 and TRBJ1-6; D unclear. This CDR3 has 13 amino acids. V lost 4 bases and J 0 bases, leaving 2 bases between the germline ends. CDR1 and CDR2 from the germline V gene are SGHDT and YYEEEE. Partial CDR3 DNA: TGTGCCAGCAGCCTCTCCTATAATTCACCC. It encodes CASSLSYNSP. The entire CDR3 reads CASSLSYNSPLHF.

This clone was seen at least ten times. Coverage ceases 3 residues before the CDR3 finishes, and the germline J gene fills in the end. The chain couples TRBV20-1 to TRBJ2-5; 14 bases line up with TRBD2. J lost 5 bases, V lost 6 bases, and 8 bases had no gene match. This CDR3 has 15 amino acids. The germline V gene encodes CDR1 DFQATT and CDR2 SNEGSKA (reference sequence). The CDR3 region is CSAAGTSGGMETQYF. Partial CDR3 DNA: TGCAGTGCAGCCGGGACTAGCGGGGGTATGGAGACC.

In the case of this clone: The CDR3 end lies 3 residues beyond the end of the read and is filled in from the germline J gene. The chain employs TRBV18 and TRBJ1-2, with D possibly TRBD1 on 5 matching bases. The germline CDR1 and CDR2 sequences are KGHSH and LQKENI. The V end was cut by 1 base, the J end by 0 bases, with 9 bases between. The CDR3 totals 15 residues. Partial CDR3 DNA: TGTGCCAGCTCACCACGGGGCAGTACTAACTATGGC. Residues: CASSPRGSTNYG. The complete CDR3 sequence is CASSPRGSTNYGYTF.

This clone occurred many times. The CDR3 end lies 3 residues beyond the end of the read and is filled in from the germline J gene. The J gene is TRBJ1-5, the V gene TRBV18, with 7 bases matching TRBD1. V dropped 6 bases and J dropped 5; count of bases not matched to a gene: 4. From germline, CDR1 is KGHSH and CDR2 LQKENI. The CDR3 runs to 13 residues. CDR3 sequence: CASSGQSDQPQHF. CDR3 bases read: TGTGCCAGCTCGGGACAGTCGGATCAGCCC.

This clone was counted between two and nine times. The CDR3 reads CAISDKTSGGDNNEQFF. Incomplete CDR3 DNA: TGTGCCATCAGTGACAAGACTAGCGGGGGGGACAACAATGAG. The J gene is TRBJ2-1, the V gene TRBV10-3; 14 positions agree with TRBD2. The read halts 3 residues ahead of the CDR3 end, with the missing end drawn from the germline J gene. In germline, CDR1 is ENHRY, CDR2 SYGVKD. This CDR3 is built from 17 residues. V shed 3 bases, J shed 5 bases, and the junction held 6 bases outside the gene matches.

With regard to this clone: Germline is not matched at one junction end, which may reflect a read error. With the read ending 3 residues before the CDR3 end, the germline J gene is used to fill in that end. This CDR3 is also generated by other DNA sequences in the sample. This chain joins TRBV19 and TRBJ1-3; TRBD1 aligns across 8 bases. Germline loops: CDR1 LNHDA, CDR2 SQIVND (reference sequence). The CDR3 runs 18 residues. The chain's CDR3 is CASSTYRQGWTSGNTIYF. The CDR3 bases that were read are TGTGCCAGTAGTACCTATCGACAGGGGTGGACTTCCGGAAACACA.

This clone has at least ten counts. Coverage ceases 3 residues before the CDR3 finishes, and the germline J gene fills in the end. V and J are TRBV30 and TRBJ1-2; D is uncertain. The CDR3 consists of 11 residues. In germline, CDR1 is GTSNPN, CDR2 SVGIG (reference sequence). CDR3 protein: CASSPPGGYTF. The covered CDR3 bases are TGTGCCTCCTCCCCCCCCGGGGGC.

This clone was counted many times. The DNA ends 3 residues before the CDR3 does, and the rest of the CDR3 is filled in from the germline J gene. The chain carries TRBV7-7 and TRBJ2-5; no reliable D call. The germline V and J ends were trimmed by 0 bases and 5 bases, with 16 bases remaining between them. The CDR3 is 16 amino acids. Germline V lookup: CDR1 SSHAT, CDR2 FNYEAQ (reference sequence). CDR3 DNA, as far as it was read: TGTGCCAGCAGCTTAGCCACGGGTTTAACGAGGGAGACC. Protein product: CASSLATGLTRET. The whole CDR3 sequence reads CASSLATGLTRETQYF.